This entry features one T cell receptor (beta chain) sequence. Its specificity is unknown. Germline CDR1 MNHEY, CDR2 SMNVEV (reference sequence). The CDR3 length is 17 residues. Deletions cut 4 bases from V and 4 bases from J, with 23 bases between. The record originates from a study of shared clonotypes between healthy human individuals. Findings and caveats of the study: Only a few donors were included, so the genetic and exposure-history diversity represented was limited.

Replicate PCRs run on sorted subsets employed around 200 ng DNA, about 27,000 T cell genomes. Profiling relied on immunoSEQ multiplex PCR, and the TCRdb table lists in-frame clones only, not all of them. This sample yields 2 million to 2.5 million clones, of which roughly 95% are seen a single time; around 0.13% belongs to the top ten. The sequence came from a man younger than 35 in good health. The sample consisted of naive CD4+ T cells sorted from blood. The subset denotes: CD45RA+ positively selected. The chain is built from TRBV27 and TRBJ2-7; tentative D call: TRBD2 (5 bases). CDR3 sequence reads: CASSSPRGVGFPYEQYF. CDR3 in DNA: TGTGCCAGCAGTTCGCCCCGGGGAGTGGGTTTCCCTTACGAGCAGTACTTC.